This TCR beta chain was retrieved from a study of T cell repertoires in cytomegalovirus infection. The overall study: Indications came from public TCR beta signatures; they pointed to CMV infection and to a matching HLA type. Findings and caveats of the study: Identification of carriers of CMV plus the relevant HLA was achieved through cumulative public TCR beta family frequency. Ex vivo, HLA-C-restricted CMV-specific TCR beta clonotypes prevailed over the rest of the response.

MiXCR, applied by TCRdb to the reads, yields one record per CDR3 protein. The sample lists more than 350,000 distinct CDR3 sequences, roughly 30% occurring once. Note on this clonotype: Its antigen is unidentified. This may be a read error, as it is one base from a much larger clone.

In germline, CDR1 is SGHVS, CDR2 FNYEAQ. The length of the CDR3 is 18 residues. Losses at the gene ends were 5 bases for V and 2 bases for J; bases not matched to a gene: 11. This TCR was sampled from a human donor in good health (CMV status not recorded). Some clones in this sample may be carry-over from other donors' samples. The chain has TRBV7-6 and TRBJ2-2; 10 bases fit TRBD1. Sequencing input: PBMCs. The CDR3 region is CASSPSRQGAFNTGELFF. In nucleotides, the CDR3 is TGTGCCAGCAGCCCCTCCCGACAGGGGGCGTTTAACACCGGGGAGCTGTTTTTT. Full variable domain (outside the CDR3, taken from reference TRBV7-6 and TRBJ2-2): GAGVSQSPRYKVTKRGQDVALRCDPISGHVSLYWYRQALGQGPEFLTYFNYEAQQDKSGLPNDRFSAERPEGSISTLTIQRTEQRDSAMYRCASSPSRQGAFNTGELFFGEGSRLTVL.